Listed below are T cell receptor beta chains from one sample, sequenced in a study of read filtering for tumor transcriptome and immune sequencing. TCRdb itself ran the reads through MiXCR, one entry per CDR3 protein. Found here are 62,000 or so distinct CDR3 sequences, 20% to 25% of them singletons; the top ten hold 17%. Sequencing was done on a sample of a population of CD138-negative cells sorted from bone marrow. The origin of the receptors is a donor older than 35 with multiple myeloma. CDR3s include the opening cysteine and the closing phenylalanine or tryptophan. Each record gives: D gene, clone size, J gene, V gene, CDR3 DNA, CDR3 protein. A D gene is named only where the DNA matches it firmly. A row's size may be missing; if present it is once, few, many or a size class.

TRBD1 many TRBJ1-5 TRBV4-1 TGCGCCAGCAGCGCCGGGACAGATAGCAATCAGCCCCAGCATTTT CASSAGTDSNQPQHF
. many TRBJ2-3 TRBV7-3 TGTGCCAGCAGCTTCCGTCGGGTCACAGATACGCAGTATTTT CASSFRRVTDTQYF
. many TRBJ2-2 TRBV19 TGTGCCAGTAGAGGGGGCACCGGGGAGCTGTTTTTT CASRGGTGELFF
. . TRBJ2-5 TRBV18 TGTGCCAGCTCACCACGTGAGGGTGAGGAGACCCAGTACTTC CASSPREGEETQYF
. many TRBJ2-5 TRBV20-1 TGCAGTGCTAGGGGGCTCCAAGAGACCCAGTACTTC CSARGLQETQYF
TRBD1 few TRBJ2-7 TRBV5-1 TGCGCCAGCAGCTCGATACAGGGGTACGAGCAGTACTTC CASSSIQGYEQYF
TRBD2 few TRBJ2-3 TRBV20-1 TGCAGTGCTGGAGGGTCGGGACTAGCGACAGATACGCAGTATTTT CSAGGSGLATDTQYF
. many TRBJ2-1 TRBV6-5 TGTGCCAGCAGTTACACCCGGGACAACGGCCACGGGGAGCAGTTCTTC CASSYTRDNGHGEQFF
TRBD2 many TRBJ2-7 TRBV6-5 TGTGCCAGCAGTAAGCTAGCGGGATACGAGCAGTACTTC CASSKLAGYEQYF
TRBD1 many TRBJ2-5 TRBV6-5 TGTGCCAGCAGTTACTCGATGCGTCAGGGGGCAGGAGAGACCCAGTACTTC CASSYSMRQGAGETQYF